This record concerns one TCR beta chain sequence. The target antigen is unknown. This sample is part of a study of CD8 T cells in ankylosing spondylitis. Quantitative 5'-RACE with molecular barcodes was used to make the TCR beta libraries. MiXCR, applied by TCRdb to the 5' RACE reads, yields one record per CDR3 protein. Of under 450,000 distinct CDR3 sequences listed, 20% to 25% are singletons. General study points: Reports say disease-linked clones showed up significantly more in matched ankylosing spondylitis synovial fluid.

In germline, CDR1 is LGHDT, CDR2 YNNKEL (reference sequence). The CDR3 covers 16 residues. V was shortened by 3 bases and J by 0 bases, with 12 bases between the two germline ends. This chain joins TRBV3-1 and TRBJ2-1; D is unclear. The clonotype was recovered from a male donor with ankylosing spondylitis or in good health (not recorded which). Sequencing was carried out using blood, either unsorted or a sorted T cell fraction (not recorded which). The CDR3 DNA follows: TGTGCCAGCAGCCACGACGGAAGGAGCTCCTACAATGAGCAGTTCTTC. It encodes CASSHDGRSSYNEQFF.